The present TCR beta chain was sequenced within a study of identifying expanded T cells in peripheral blood. Findings and limits, study-wide: Differentially abundant clones: about 1.2 between replicates, about 15 at two to three weeks, less than 20 at four.

About this clone: Its specificity is not known.

The CDR3 runs to 17 residues. The V gene's germline CDR1 is SGDLS and CDR2 YYNGEE. The V segment lost 2 bases and the J segment 4 bases; nucleotides outside the gene matches: 7. The assay was immunoSEQ multiplex PCR, and TCRdb's table has in-frame clones only and misses some. The sample lists around 120,000 clones; 75% to 90% were seen once. V gene TRBV9 combines with J gene TRBJ2-3; TRBD2 matches 13 bases. This clonotype was sampled from a person aged 18-70 years in good health. The sequenced sample consisted of blood. The chain's CDR3 is CASSVPLLAGGADTQYF. The CDR3 DNA follows: TGTGCCAGCAGCGTGCCCTTACTAGCGGGAGGGGCAGATACGCAGTATTTT.